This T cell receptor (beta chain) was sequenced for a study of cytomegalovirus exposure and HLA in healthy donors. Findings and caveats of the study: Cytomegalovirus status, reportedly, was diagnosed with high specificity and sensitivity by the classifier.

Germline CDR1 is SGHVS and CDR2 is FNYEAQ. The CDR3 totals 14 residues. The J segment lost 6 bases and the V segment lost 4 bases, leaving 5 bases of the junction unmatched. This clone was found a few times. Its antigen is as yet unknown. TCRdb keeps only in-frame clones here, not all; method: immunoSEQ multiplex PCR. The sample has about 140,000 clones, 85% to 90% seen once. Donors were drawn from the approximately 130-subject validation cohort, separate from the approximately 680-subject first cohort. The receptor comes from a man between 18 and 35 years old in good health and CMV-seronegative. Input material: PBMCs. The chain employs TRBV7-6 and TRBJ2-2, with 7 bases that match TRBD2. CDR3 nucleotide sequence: TGTGCCAGCAGCTCAGTGACTAGCCCCGGGGAGCTGTTTTTT. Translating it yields CASSSVTSPGELFF. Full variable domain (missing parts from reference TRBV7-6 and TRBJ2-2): GAGVSQSPRYKVTKRGQDVALRCDPISGHVSLYWYRQALGQGPEFLTYFNYEAQQDKSGLPNDRFSAERPEGSISTLTIQRTEQRDSAMYRCASSSVTSPGELFFGEGSRLTVL.